The 11 T cell receptor beta chains below come from one sample, sequenced in a study of T cells in Graves' hyperthyroidism and ophthalmopathy. TCR beta CDR3 region amplification was performed from RNA transcripts. TCR CDR3 underwent first-round RT-PCR with the HTBI primer set. TCRdb passed the multiplex PCR reads through MiXCR, listing each CDR3 protein once. The sample shows roughly 500,000 distinct CDR3 sequences, more than 11% of them seen only once. Sequencing was carried out using blood. The source is a woman in her thirties with Graves' hyperthyroidism that later progressed to Graves' ophthalmopathy.

There are many counts of this clonotype. J is TRBJ2-7 and V is TRBV12-3 or TRBV12-4; the D is unclear. The CDR3 loop spans 12 amino acids. V gave up 8 bases and J gave up 0 bases, with 8 bases separating them. The CDR3 here is CASHDSSYEQYF. The CDR3 coding sequence is TGTGCCAGCCACGATAGCTCCTACGAGCAGTACTTC.

Concerning this clonotype: This could be a read error, since a much larger clone is one nucleotide away. The chain links TRBV5-1 to TRBJ1-3; no firm D call. The CDR3 has 14 residues. Germline assignment: CDR1 SGHRS and CDR2 YFSETQ. The CDR3 loop is CASSLEGGGNTVYF. CDR3 in DNA: TGCGCCAGCAGCTTAGAAGGTGGCGGAAACACCGTATATTTT.

This clonotype was counted at least ten times. The chain couples TRBV5-6 to TRBJ1-2; no firm D call. Trimming pared 0 bases from V and 4 bases from J, leaving 10 bases between. In germline, CDR1 is SGHDT, CDR2 YYEEEE. This CDR3 is 14 amino acids long. CDR3 in amino acids: CASSLGPGTYGYTF. DNA for the CDR3: TGTGCCAGCAGCTTGGGTCCGGGTACCTATGGCTACACCTTC.

There are a few counts of this clonotype. The chain joins TRBV6-1 to TRBJ2-3; the D gene is possibly TRBD2 (6 bases). The germline gives CDR1 MNHNS, CDR2 SASEGT. The V and J ends lost 10 bases and 3 bases respectively, with 23 bases between them. The CDR3 consists of 16 residues. CDR3 DNA: TGTGCCATTGCGAGGACTATATTGATTCTTACAGATACGCAGTATTTT. Its translation is CAIARTILILTDTQYF.

This clonotype was observed many times. This chain uses TRBV6-2 or TRBV6-3 with TRBJ2-1; weak D call: TRBD1 (6 bases). The CDR3 is 15 amino acids. The germline gives CDR1 MNHEY, CDR2 SVGEGT. Trimming took 6 bases from V and 2 from J, leaving 14 bases between them. This CDR3 reads CASRPQGLAYNEQFF. In DNA form, the CDR3 reads TGTGCCAGCAGACCACAGGGTTTAGCCTACAATGAGCAGTTCTTC.

This clonotype has at least ten counts. The chain combines TRBV19 with TRBJ2-4; D is ambiguous. The germline V gene encodes CDR1 LNHDA and CDR2 SQIVND (reference sequence). The CDR3 loop spans 15 amino acids. V lost 9 bases, J lost 1 base, and 16 bases lay in between. This chain's CDR3 is CASASERGAKNIQYF. CDR3 DNA sequence: TGTGCCAGCGCTAGTGAACGCGGCGCCAAAAACATTCAGTACTTC.

This clonotype was picked up a small number of times. The gene calls are TRBV28 and TRBJ1-5; possibly TRBD1 for D (6 bases). This CDR3 is built from 14 residues. CDR1 MDHEN and CDR2 SYDVKM come from the germline V gene. Between the trimmed V and J ends, which lost 5 bases and 6 bases, there was a span of 14 bases. In DNA form, the CDR3 reads TGTGCCAGCAGTCCAATACAGGGAATTCAGCCCCAGCATTTT. It translates to CASSPIQGIQPQHF.

This clonotype was detected ten times or more. The chain combines TRBV10-3 with TRBJ1-1; D unclear. V was shortened by 10 bases and J by 0 bases, with 18 bases between the two germline ends. CDR1 is ENHRY and CDR2 is SYGVKD in the germline V gene. The CDR3 covers 15 residues. The CDR3 DNA sequence: TGTGCCACCGCCGCCGAGCTACTCATGAACACTGAAGCTTTCTTT. It yields the protein CATAAELLMNTEAFF.

V usage is TRBV9 and J usage is TRBJ2-3; 9 bases are a match to TRBD2. V lost 0 bases to trimming and J lost 5 bases; unmatched junction nucleotides: 10. The CDR3 spans 17 residues. Germline lookup yields CDR1 SGDLS and CDR2 YYNGEE. This chain's CDR3 is CASSVGGAGGPVDTQYF. The CDR3 nucleotides read TGTGCCAGCAGCGTAGGTGGGGCGGGAGGGCCGGTAGATACGCAGTATTTT. Supplemented by reference TRBV9 and TRBJ2-3, the full variable domain reads DSGVTQTPKHLITATGQRVTLRCSPRSGDLSVYWYQQSLDQGLQFLIQYYNGEERAKGNILERFSAQQFPDLHSELNLSSLELGDSALYFCASSVGGAGGPVDTQYFGPGTRLTVL.

This clonotype was observed many times. The J gene is TRBJ2-5, the V gene TRBV20-1; 8 bases are shared with TRBD2. This CDR3 has 18 amino acids. V was clipped by 1 base and J by 0 bases; unmatched bases: 13. The germline gives CDR1 DFQATT, CDR2 SNEGSKA (reference sequence). The CDR3 reads CSARVGVRAGVDQETQYF. The CDR3 DNA reads TGCAGTGCTAGAGTCGGGGTTAGAGCGGGAGTCGACCAAGAGACCCAGTACTTC.

This clonotype was found a few times. CDR3: CASSSGLAGFNEQFF. CDR3 coding DNA: TGTGCCAGCAGTTCAGGACTAGCGGGATTTAATGAGCAGTTCTTC. The rearrangement links TRBV12-3 or TRBV12-4 to TRBJ2-1; 12 nucleotides match TRBD2. Trimming cost V 4 bases and J 7 bases; bases outside gene matches: 5. The CDR3 runs to 15 residues.